These T cell receptor beta chains were read from a single sample in a study of T-cell memory formation after mild COVID-19. TCRdb redid the calling of the 5' RACE reads with MiXCR, one entry per CDR3 protein. This sample has approximately 500,000 distinct CDR3 sequences, with about 23% found just once. Sequencing was done on a sample of PBMCs or a T cell subset sorted from them (not recorded which). The receptors were gathered from an adult woman who had mild COVID-19 (a few samples of this study predate the infection). Cell type and time point are not known. Each CDR3 is given with its conserved first and last residue. Where a row states a size, it is once, few, many or the class of an expanded clone; other rows omit it.

>-|TRBJ2-1|TRBV29-1
CSEGDRASEQFF
>few|TRBJ2-2|TRBV30
CARRGHTGELFF
>few|TRBJ2-1|TRBV27
CASSASRENEQFF
>-|TRBJ1-4|TRBV6-5
CASSYSWYLGQGFFMLLFF
>few|TRBJ2-3|TRBV12-3/TRBV12-4
CASRWTGGGDTQYF
>few|TRBJ2-5|TRBV10-3
CAIRGPLEETQYF
>-|TRBJ1-5|TRBV6-5
CASSYSGQSNQPQHF
>few|TRBJ2-2|TRBV7-7
CAILSRTGELFF
>few|TRBJ2-7|TRBV15
CATSRDIHPDLGEQYF
>-|TRBJ2-7|TRBV10-3
CAISPGTGGEQYF
>-|TRBJ2-1|TRBV12-3/TRBV12-4
CASSFSAGVRNEQFF
>-|TRBJ2-3|TRBV30
CAWRAGATITRTDTQYF
>few|TRBJ2-1|TRBV10-3
CAISDGGLEFF
>once|TRBJ2-2|TRBV4-2
CASSQGDNVIGYGELIF
>few|TRBJ1-6|TRBV20-1
CSALQGGAYNSPLHF
>-|TRBJ1-2|TRBV7-2
CASSWGSGYTF
>few|TRBJ2-7|TRBV18
CASSPSRASYEQYF
>-|TRBJ2-7|TRBV12-3/TRBV12-4
CASSLGPIAYEQYF
>few|TRBJ2-1|TRBV24-1
CATSDPGLAGGGNEQFF
>few|TRBJ2-7|TRBV29-1
CSVEEGDEQYF
>few|TRBJ2-3|TRBV7-3
CASSFRGRDLDTQYF
>few|TRBJ2-7|TRBV5-5
CASSPTGMGFEQYF
>-|TRBJ1-1|TRBV13
CASSSLWDRVTEAFF
>-|TRBJ2-6|TRBV7-2
CASSLGLGGSGANVLTF
>many|TRBJ2-3|TRBV3-1
CASSLHANTQYF
>-|TRBJ1-6|TRBV4-2
CASSQDERPTTLSVGSPLHF
>-|TRBJ2-1|TRBV7-9
CASSSGTPVKQFF
>few|TRBJ2-1|TRBV30
CAWSVLTGPGNEQFF
>-|TRBJ2-7|TRBV3-1
CASSRQGRPYEQYF
>-|TRBJ2-3|TRBV24-1
CATSDTGAFGDTQYF
>-|TRBJ2-1|TRBV15
CATSRDPKGQGQFF
>few|TRBJ1-1|TRBV10-3
CAISGEQENTEAFF
>-|TRBJ2-3|TRBV12-3/TRBV12-4
CASSSRGGADTQYF
>-|TRBJ2-3|TRBV2
CAWGGAGTDTQYF
>once|TRBJ2-1|TRBV12-3/TRBV12-4
CASSLVGTGVEQFF
>few|TRBJ2-1|TRBV30
CAWSVLGDEQFF
>few|TRBJ1-6|TRBV12-3/TRBV12-4
CASSTSGGNSPLHF
>-|TRBJ1-2|TRBV7-9
CASSLASGDDYGYTF
>few|TRBJ2-7|TRBV15
CATSRDGTYYEQYF
>-|TRBJ2-5|TRBV7-2
CASSKYQETQYF
>few|TRBJ1-1|TRBV29-1
CSVGQLSNTEAFF
>-|TRBJ2-7|TRBV6-5
CASRTIRGANSYEQYF
>-|TRBJ1-1|TRBV10-3
CAISEGTGPTEAFF
>-|TRBJ2-5|TRBV10-3
CAISEVDTQETQYF
>-|TRBJ2-2|TRBV5-1
CASSLAARGQGTRSNTGELFF
>few|TRBJ1-2|TRBV6-5
CASSYSGRAPQSYTF
>-|TRBJ2-5|TRBV7-8
CASSIRLTGGGETQYF
>-|TRBJ2-2|TRBV7-2
CASSLIPGTSGRAGELFF